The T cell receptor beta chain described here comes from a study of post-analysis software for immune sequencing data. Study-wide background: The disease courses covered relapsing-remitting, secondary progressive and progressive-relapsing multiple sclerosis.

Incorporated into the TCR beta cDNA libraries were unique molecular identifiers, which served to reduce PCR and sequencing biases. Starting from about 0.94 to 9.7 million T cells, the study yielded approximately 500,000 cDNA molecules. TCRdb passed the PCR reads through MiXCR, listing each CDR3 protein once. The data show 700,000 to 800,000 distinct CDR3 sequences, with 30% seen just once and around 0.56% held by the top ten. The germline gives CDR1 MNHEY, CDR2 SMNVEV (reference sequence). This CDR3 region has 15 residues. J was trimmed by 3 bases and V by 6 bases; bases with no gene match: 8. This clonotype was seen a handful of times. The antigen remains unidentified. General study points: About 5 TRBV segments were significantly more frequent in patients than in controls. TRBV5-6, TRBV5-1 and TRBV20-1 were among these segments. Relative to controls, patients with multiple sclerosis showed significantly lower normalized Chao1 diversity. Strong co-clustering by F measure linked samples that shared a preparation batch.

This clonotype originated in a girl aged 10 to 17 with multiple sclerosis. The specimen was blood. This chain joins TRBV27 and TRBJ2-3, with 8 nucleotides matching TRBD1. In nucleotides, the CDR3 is TGTGCCAGCAGCCCTCGGGACAGGCTAACAGATACGCAGTATTTT. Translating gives CASSPRDRLTDTQYF.